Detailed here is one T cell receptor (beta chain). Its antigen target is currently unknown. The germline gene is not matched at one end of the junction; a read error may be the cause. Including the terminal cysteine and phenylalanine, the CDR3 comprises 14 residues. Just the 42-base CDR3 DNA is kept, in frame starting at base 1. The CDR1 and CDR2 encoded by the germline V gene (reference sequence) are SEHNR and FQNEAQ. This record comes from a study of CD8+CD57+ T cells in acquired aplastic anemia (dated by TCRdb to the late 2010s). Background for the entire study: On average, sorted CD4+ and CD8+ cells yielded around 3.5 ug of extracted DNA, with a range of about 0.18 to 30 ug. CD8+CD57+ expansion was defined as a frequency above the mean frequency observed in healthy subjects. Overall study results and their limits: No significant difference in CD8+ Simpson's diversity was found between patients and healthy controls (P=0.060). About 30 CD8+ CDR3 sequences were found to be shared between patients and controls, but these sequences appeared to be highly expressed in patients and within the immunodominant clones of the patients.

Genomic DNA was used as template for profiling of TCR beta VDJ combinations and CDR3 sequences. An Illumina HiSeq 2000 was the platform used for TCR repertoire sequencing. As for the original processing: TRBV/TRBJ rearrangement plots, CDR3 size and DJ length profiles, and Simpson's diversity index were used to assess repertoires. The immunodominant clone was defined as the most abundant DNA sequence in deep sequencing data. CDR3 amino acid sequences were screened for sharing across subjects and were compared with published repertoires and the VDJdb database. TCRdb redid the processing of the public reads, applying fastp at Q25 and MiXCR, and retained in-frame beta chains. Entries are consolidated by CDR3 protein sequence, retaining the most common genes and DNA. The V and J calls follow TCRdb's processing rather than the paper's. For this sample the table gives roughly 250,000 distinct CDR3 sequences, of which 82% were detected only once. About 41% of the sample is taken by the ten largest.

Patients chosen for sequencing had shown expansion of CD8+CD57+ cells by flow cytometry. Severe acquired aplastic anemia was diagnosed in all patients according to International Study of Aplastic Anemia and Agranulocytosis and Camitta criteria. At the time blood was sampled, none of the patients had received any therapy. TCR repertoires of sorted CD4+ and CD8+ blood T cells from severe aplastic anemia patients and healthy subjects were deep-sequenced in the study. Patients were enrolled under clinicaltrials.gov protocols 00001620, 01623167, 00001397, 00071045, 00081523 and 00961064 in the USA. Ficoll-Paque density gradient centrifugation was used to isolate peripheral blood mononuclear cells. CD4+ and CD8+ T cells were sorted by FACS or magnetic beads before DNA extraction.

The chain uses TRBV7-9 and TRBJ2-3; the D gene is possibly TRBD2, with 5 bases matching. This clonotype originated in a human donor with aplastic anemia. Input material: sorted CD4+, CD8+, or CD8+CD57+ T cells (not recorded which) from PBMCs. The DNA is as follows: TGTGCCAGCAGCTTGGAGGCGGATCGCGGCAACACCTTCTTT. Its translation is CASSLEADRGNTFF.